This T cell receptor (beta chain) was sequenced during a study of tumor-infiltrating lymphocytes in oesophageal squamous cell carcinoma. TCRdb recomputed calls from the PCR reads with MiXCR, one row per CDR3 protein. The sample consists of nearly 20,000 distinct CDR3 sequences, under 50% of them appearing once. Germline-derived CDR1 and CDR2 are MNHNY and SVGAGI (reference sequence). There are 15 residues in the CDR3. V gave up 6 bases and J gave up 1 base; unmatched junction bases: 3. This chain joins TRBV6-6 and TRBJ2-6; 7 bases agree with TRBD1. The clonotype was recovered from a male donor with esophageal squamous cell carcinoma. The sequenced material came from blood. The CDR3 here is CASRAGGSGANVLTF. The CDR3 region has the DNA TGTGCCAGCAGGGCAGGGGGTTCTGGGGCCAACGTCCTGACTTTC.